Listed below are T cell receptor beta chains from one sample, sequenced in a study of regulatory T cells in long-lasting Graves disease. TCRdb reprocessed the multiplex PCR reads with MiXCR, giving one entry per CDR3 protein. The table has 440,000 or so distinct CDR3 sequences, more than 13% seen once. The sample also formed part of further work on T cells in Graves' hyperthyroidism and ophthalmopathy.

The sequencing used peripheral blood mononuclear cells (PBMCs), collected at new diagnosis, from a patient treated with antithyroid drugs. The receptors derive from a woman aged 25 to 39 with Graves disease. Both conserved end residues are part of each CDR3. A D gene is named only where the DNA matches it firmly.

V,D,length,J,CDR3
TRBV5-1,TRBD2,15,TRBJ2-1,CASSVSTSGRGEQFF
TRBV11-3,-,13,TRBJ1-1,CASSFGPTRTAFF
TRBV7-9,-,17,TRBJ2-7,CASSSRDRPPVSYEQYF
TRBV19,-,12,TRBJ2-2,CASSMWTGELFF
TRBV15,-,14,TRBJ1-5,CATSRDRVNQPQHF
TRBV13,-,11,TRBJ2-1,CASSLGASQFF
TRBV30,-,14,TRBJ1-2,CAWRQQRVNYGYTF
TRBV5-1,-,15,TRBJ2-7,CASSFGLRGTYEQYF
TRBV12-3/TRBV12-4,TRBD2,18,TRBJ2-3,CANSKARPLAGSTDTQYF
TRBV6-2/TRBV6-3,-,16,TRBJ1-5,CASSEKGGANNQPQHF
TRBV10-1,-,14,TRBJ2-1,CASTPGLAASEQFF
TRBV27,TRBD2,13,TRBJ2-1,CASSLGLLNEQFF
TRBV28,TRBD2,17,TRBJ2-1,CASSLGTGLAAYNEQFF
TRBV28,-,14,TRBJ2-7,CASSSAGQTYEQYF
TRBV15,-,14,TRBJ1-4,CATSRGGKDEKLFF
TRBV28,-,13,TRBJ2-7,CASSWDPSYEQYF
TRBV5-6,-,14,TRBJ2-7,CASKYTPGTYEQYF
TRBV6-5,TRBD1,17,TRBJ2-3,CASSSRKMTGETDTQYF
TRBV10-3,-,15,TRBJ1-5,CAISSNGDYYQPQHF
TRBV3-1,-,13,TRBJ1-2,CASSPTGRYGYTF
TRBV2,-,14,TRBJ1-1,CASTPALAGTEAFF
TRBV7-9,-,14,TRBJ2-2,CASSMDRLSGELFF
TRBV12-3/TRBV12-4,TRBD1,15,TRBJ2-2,CASNAGGSVTGELFF
TRBV5-1,TRBD1,18,TRBJ2-1,CSSSLAPSGGTGYNEQFF
TRBV19,-,12,TRBJ1-6,CASTTGNSPLHF
TRBV6-9,TRBD1,15,TRBJ2-1,CASSYRQGALHEQFF
TRBV7-8,TRBD2,14,TRBJ2-7,CASSPTSGRSEQYF
TRBV18,-,15,TRBJ2-1,CASSPGAAYYNEQFF
TRBV6-2/TRBV6-3,-,13,TRBJ1-1,CASSSPLPRRAFF
TRBV14,TRBD2,12,TRBJ2-7,CASSQIAGEQYF
TRBV6-1,TRBD2,15,TRBJ2-1,CASRTGLATNNEQFF
TRBV9,-,15,TRBJ1-1,CASSVEWGSNTEAFF
TRBV13,TRBD2,18,TRBJ2-1,CASSSPTSGRSRYNEQFF
TRBV3-1,-,9,TRBJ2-1,CASSQDQFF
TRBV7-6,TRBD2,17,TRBJ2-2,CASGKMSGGPGTGELFF
TRBV27,TRBD2,15,TRBJ2-3,CASSLRSGRTDTQYF
TRBV6-1,-,16,TRBJ2-6,CASSLGLISGANVLTF
TRBV7-9,-,13,TRBJ2-7,CASSGRGNHEQYF
TRBV30,-,15,TRBJ1-3,CAWSQGGVARNTIYF
TRBV24-1,-,14,TRBJ2-2,CATSAPPNTGELFF
TRBV7-3,-,14,TRBJ1-3,CASSLSVGGNTIYF
TRBV20-1,TRBD1,15,TRBJ1-5,CSATGTGGGNQPQHF
TRBV5-1,TRBD1,16,TRBJ2-6,CASSLSTGPGANVLTF
TRBV28,TRBD2,13,TRBJ2-7,CASSPPLAEEQYF
TRBV28,TRBD1,14,TRBJ2-7,CASMGGTGGSEQYF
TRBV9,TRBD2,15,TRBJ2-1,CASSPVAGRDNEQFF
TRBV25-1,TRBD2,16,TRBJ2-1,CASSEFGGSSYNEQFF
TRBV29-1,-,13,TRBJ2-3,CSDRTRREDTQYF
TRBV6-5,TRBD2,18,TRBJ2-1,CASSYGTSGMSSYNEQFF
TRBV4-2,-,16,TRBJ2-3,CASSPVRREASDTQYF
TRBV6-1,TRBD2,15,TRBJ2-1,CASSVGGTTYNEQFF
TRBV2,-,14,TRBJ2-2,CASSENSPTGELFF
TRBV7-3,-,15,TRBJ2-3,CASSLTGPRDDTQYF
TRBV18,TRBD1,15,TRBJ2-1,CASSPSGQGLGEQFF
TRBV2,-,15,TRBJ1-3,CASRVEKLSGNTIYF
TRBV7-3,-,15,TRBJ2-1,CASSPRLYSYNEQFF
TRBV19,TRBD2,15,TRBJ2-7,CASSTIAGGPYEQYF